These 9 T cell receptor beta chains originate from one sample sequenced in a study of blood T cells in healthy people across ages. Primers used in a second PCR of about 6 to 12 cycles were a sample-barcoded 5' primer and a J-beta primer mix. TCRdb passed the 5' RACE reads through MiXCR, listing each CDR3 protein once. The table shows over a million distinct CDR3 sequences, with roughly 59% occurring only once. Input material: blood. These receptors came from a man aged 18 to 29 in good health.

The rearrangement joins TRBV13 to TRBJ2-6, with D unresolved. This CDR3 spans 15 amino acids. From germline, CDR1 is PRHDT and CDR2 FYEKMQ (reference sequence). Trimming shortened V by 7 bases and J by 0 bases, and 10 bases separated the two germline ends. CDR3 region: CASIISHSGANVLTF. In DNA, the CDR3 is TGTGCCAGCATCATCAGCCACTCTGGGGCCAACGTCCTGACTTTC. The variable domain in full, with the rest retrieved from reference TRBV13 and TRBJ2-6, is AAGVIQSPRHLIKEKRETATLKCYPIPRHDTVYWYQQGPGQDPQFLISFYEKMQSDKGSIPDRFSAQQFSDYHSELNMSSLELGDSALYFCASIISHSGANVLTFGAGSRLTVL.

The V gene is TRBV5-1, the J gene TRBJ2-3; D gene uncertain. Germline lookup yields CDR1 SGHRS and CDR2 YFSETQ. The CDR3 totals 16 residues. Trimming stripped 4 bases from V and 8 bases from J, with 23 bases between. CDR3 amino acids: CASSHSETRAASTQYF. DNA for the CDR3: TGCGCCAGCAGCCATTCCGAGACTCGGGCTGCTAGTACGCAGTATTTT.

To note about this clonotype: An end of the junction differs from the germline gene, which may be a read error. The chain recombines TRBV3-1 with TRBJ1-1; D is uncertain. The germline V gene has CDR1 LGHDT and CDR2 YNNKEL (reference sequence). CDR3 size: 14 residues. The DNA of the CDR3 is TGTGCCAGTAGCCATATCGGTCGAGAAAGCGGGGCTTTCTTT. Its protein product is CASSHIGRESGAFF.

With regard to this clonotype: At one boundary the junction diverges from the germline segment, which might be a read error. This chain joins TRBV4-3 and TRBJ2-7; D unresolved. This CDR3 is 16 amino acids long. In germline, CDR1 is LGHNA, CDR2 YSLEER. The CDR3 nucleotides are TGCGCCGGCAGCCAATCTCCTTCAAGACGGCTCTACGAGCAGTACTTC. Translating it yields CAGSQSPSRRLYEQYF.

This chain uses TRBV28 with TRBJ1-5; perhaps TRBD1 as D (5 bases). Germline CDR1 reads MDHEN; CDR2 reads SYDVKM. Trimming pared 5 bases from V and 0 bases from J, leaving 14 bases between. The CDR3 is 16 residues long. CDR3 sequence: CASSATFGTSNQPQHF. CDR3 DNA: TGTGCCAGCAGTGCCACTTTTGGGACTAGCAATCAGCCCCAGCATTTT.

In this sample, this clonotype turned up once. V usage is TRBV20-1 and J usage is TRBJ2-5; D is possibly TRBD2 (6 bases). The CDR3 totals 13 residues. Looked up from germline, CDR1 is DFQATT and CDR2 is SNEGSKA (reference sequence). V dropped 3 bases and J dropped 5 bases, with 13 bases sitting between them. CDR3 loop: CSARTDYAETQYF. CDR3 nucleotides: TGCAGTGCTAGGACGGACTACGCGGAGACCCAGTACTTC.

This clonotype has just a few counts. The chain couples TRBV29-1 to TRBJ2-4; D gene ambiguous. Matching the DNA end better, TRBJ2-5 makes the J call doubtful. CDR1 and CDR2 (germline): SQVTM, ANQGSEA. The CDR3 spans 14 residues. The CDR3 sequence: CSVVEELREETQYF. The CDR3 region has the DNA TGCAGCGTTGTGGAAGAGCTACGAGAAGAGACCCAGTACTTC.

This clonotype appeared a few times. The gene calls are TRBV7-6 and TRBJ2-2; TRBD2 matches 7 bases. The CDR3 totals 18 residues. The V gene end was trimmed by 0 bases and the J gene end by 4 bases; junction bases not matched to a gene: 11. Germline V CDR1 and CDR2: SGHVS, FNYEAQ. The DNA for the CDR3 is TGTGCCAGCAGCTTAGCACCACCGGGACTAATATTCACCGGGGAGCTGTTTTTT. Its protein is CASSLAPPGLIFTGELFF.

This clonotype was detected only a few times. The CDR3 here is CASRDGVYGYTF. CDR3 nucleotides: TGTGCCAGCAGGGACGGGGTCTATGGCTACACCTTC. J is TRBJ1-2 and V is TRBV28, with D hard to call. CDR1 MDHEN and CDR2 SYDVKM come from the germline V gene. V lost 6 bases, J lost 4 bases, and 9 bases lay in between. The CDR3 loop spans 12 amino acids.